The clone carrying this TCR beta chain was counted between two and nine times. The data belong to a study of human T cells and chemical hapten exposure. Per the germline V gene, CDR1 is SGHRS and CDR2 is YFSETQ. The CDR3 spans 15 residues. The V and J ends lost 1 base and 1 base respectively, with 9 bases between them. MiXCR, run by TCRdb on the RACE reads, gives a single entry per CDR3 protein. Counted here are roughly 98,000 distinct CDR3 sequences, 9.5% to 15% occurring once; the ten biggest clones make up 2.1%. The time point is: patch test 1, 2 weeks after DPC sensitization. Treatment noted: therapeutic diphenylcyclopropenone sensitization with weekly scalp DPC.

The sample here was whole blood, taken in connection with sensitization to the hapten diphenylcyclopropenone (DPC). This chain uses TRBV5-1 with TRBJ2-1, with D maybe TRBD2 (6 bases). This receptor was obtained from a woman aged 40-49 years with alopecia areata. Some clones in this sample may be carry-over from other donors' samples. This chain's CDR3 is CASSLNGGSYNEQFF. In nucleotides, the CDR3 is TGCGCCAGCAGCTTGAACGGGGGATCCTACAATGAGCAGTTCTTC. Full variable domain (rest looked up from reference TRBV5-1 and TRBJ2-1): KAGVTQTPRYLIKTRGQQVTLSCSPISGHRSVSWYQQTPGQGLQFLFEYFSETQRNKGNFPGRFSGRQFSNSRSEMNVSTLELGDSALYLCASSLNGGSYNEQFFGPGTRLTVL.